These 31 T cell receptor beta chains share one sample of origin, sequenced in a study of T-cell reconstitution after alpha-beta-depleted transplantation in children. Unique molecular identifiers were incorporated into the prepared TCRbeta library. TCRdb ran MiXCR on the PCR reads and lists one entry per CDR3 protein. The sample holds about 640,000 distinct CDR3 sequences, around 17% seen once. This specimen was PBMCs from the stem cell graft donor, taken from the stem cell graft. The receptor set was obtained from a human donor who donated a stem cell graft to a child with acute myeloid leukemia.

The rearrangement links TRBV6-2 or TRBV6-3 to TRBJ2-7; unclear D gene. CDR3 size: 11 residues. The V and J ends lost 6 bases and 2 bases respectively, with 5 bases between them. Germline V gives CDR1 MNHEY, CDR2 SVGEGT. The CDR3 DNA is TGTGCCAGCAGAACTCCCTACGAGCAGTACTTC. It specifies CASRTPYEQYF.

Ten or more counts support this clonotype. The gene calls are TRBV20-1 and TRBJ1-5; TRBD1 is a possible D gene (6 bases). The CDR3 is 16 residues long. Trimming removed 5 bases at V and 0 bases at J, with 17 bases between. Germline V gene lookup returns CDR1 DFQATT and CDR2 SNEGSKA (reference sequence). The CDR3 DNA sequence: TGCAGTGCTTTAACCGGGGGGGGACATAGCAATCAGCCCCAGCATTTT. This codes for CSALTGGGHSNQPQHF.

This clonotype was picked up a small number of times. This chain joins TRBV7-2 and TRBJ2-7, with 7 bases identical to TRBD1. The CDR3 extends over 14 amino acids. The V and J ends lost 3 bases and 4 bases, in that order; junction bases with no gene match: 6. Germline V gene sequence: CDR1 SGHTA, CDR2 FQGNSA. CDR3 sequence (DNA): TGTGCCAGCAGCTTGGGACAGATTTGGTACGAGCAGTACTTC. Amino acids: CASSLGQIWYEQYF.

At least ten counts were recorded for this clonotype. CDR3 in amino acids: CSVEGALQGARTDTQYF. Here the CDR3 DNA reads TGCAGCGTTGAAGGGGCCTTACAGGGGGCGAGGACAGATACGCAGTATTTT. V usage is TRBV29-1 and J usage is TRBJ2-3, with 9 bases lining up with TRBD1. The CDR3 sequence is 17 residues long. CDR1 SQVTM and CDR2 ANQGSEA come from the germline V gene. The trim removed 1 base at V and 3 bases at J, leaving 11 bases unmatched.

This clonotype was observed many times. This sequence joins TRBV29-1 and TRBJ1-2, with 8 positions matching TRBD1. Trimming cost V 7 bases and J 5 bases; bases outside gene matches: 9. Germline V gene lookup returns CDR1 SQVTM and CDR2 ANQGSEA. This CDR3 is 13 amino acids long. The CDR3 loop is CSARQGITYGYTF. DNA of the CDR3: TGCAGCGCCAGACAGGGGATAACGTATGGCTACACCTTC.

This clonotype appeared many times. The chain combines TRBV12-3 or TRBV12-4 with TRBJ2-3; D unresolved. The CDR3 runs to 15 residues. Trimming removed 3 bases at V and 6 bases at J, with 16 bases between. The CDR3 here is CASSFPRSGHDTQYF. The CDR3 DNA reads TGTGCCAGCAGTTTCCCTCGGTCAGGTCACGATACGCAGTATTTT.

A few counts support this clonotype. The chain recombines TRBV20-1 with TRBJ2-1, with TRBD1 identical over 7 bases. Looked up from germline, CDR1 is DFQATT and CDR2 is SNEGSKA (reference sequence). This CDR3 spans 13 amino acids. V lost 2 bases, J lost 6 bases, and 4 bases stayed unmatched. The DNA of the CDR3 is TGCAGTGCTAGATTGAACAGGGGCAATGAGCAGTTCTTC. As protein: CSARLNRGNEQFF.

V is TRBV12-3 or TRBV12-4 and J is TRBJ1-1; TRBD1 might be the D (6 bases). The CDR3 is 15 residues long. V gave up 3 bases and J gave up 1 base, with 12 bases separating them. The CDR3 reads CASSFRNRENTEAFF. Here the CDR3 DNA reads TGTGCCAGCAGTTTCCGGAACAGGGAGAACACTGAAGCTTTCTTT.

This clonotype has a count of ten or more. CDR3 in DNA: TGCGCCAGCAGCTCCCGACAGGGTAAGGGTGAGCAGTTCTTC. This gives the protein CASSSRQGKGEQFF. This sequence joins TRBV5-1 and TRBJ2-1; TRBD1 agrees at 7 bases. The CDR3 length is 14 residues. J lost 9 bases, V lost 3 bases, and 9 bases had no gene match. Germline values: CDR1 SGHRS, CDR2 YFSETQ.

This clonotype has at least ten counts. As DNA, the CDR3 is TGCAGTGCTAGAGATGGGACTAGCGGCCAAGAGACCCAGTACTTC. Translated, it gives CSARDGTSGQETQYF. V gene TRBV20-1 combines with J gene TRBJ2-5; 11 bases agree with TRBD2. The germline V gene encodes CDR1 DFQATT and CDR2 SNEGSKA (reference sequence). The CDR3 is 15 amino acids. The V segment lost 0 bases and the J segment 1 base; nucleotides outside the gene matches: 1.

Ten or more counts support this clonotype. J is TRBJ2-3 and V is TRBV20-1; TRBD1 is a possible D gene (5 bases). This CDR3 region has 14 residues. Germline V gives CDR1 DFQATT, CDR2 SNEGSKA (reference sequence). V was trimmed by 6 bases and J by 0 bases, leaving 13 bases between them. CDR3 in amino acids: CSALQGTSTDTQYF. The CDR3 DNA reads as TGCAGTGCCCTTCAGGGTACTAGCACAGATACGCAGTATTTT.

The V gene is TRBV7-9, the J gene TRBJ1-6; 10 bases are a match to TRBD1. The germline gives CDR1 SEHNR, CDR2 FQNEAQ (reference sequence). The CDR3 is 15 residues long. J lost 7 bases, V lost 7 bases, and 7 bases had no gene match. CDR3 in amino acids: CASTHWGQGNSPLHF. In DNA, the CDR3 is TGTGCCAGCACACATTGGGGACAGGGGAATTCACCCCTCCACTTT.

CDR3 DNA sequence: TGTGCCAGCAGCCTCAGGGTGGGAGATACGCAGTATTTT. This translates into CASSLRVGDTQYF. This rearrangement joins TRBV5-5 to TRBJ2-3, with D possibly TRBD1 on 5 matching bases. V was trimmed by 4 bases and J by 5 bases, leaving 11 bases between them. The CDR3 runs to 13 residues. Germline CDR1 is SGHKS and CDR2 is YYEKEE (reference sequence).

This clonotype came up a few times. CDR3 DNA sequence: TGCAGTGCTAGCCTAGCGGGGGGGCTTGACACCGGGGAGCTGTTTTTT. It specifies CSASLAGGLDTGELFF. The rearrangement links TRBV20-1 to TRBJ2-2; 12 nucleotides line up with TRBD2. Unmatched junction bases numbered 5, after V lost 3 bases and J lost 3 bases. CDR1 is DFQATT, CDR2 SNEGSKA, per germline (reference sequence). The CDR3 contains 16 residues.

The chain joins TRBV30 to TRBJ1-2, with 7 bases lining up with TRBD1. The V gene end was trimmed by 4 bases and the J gene end by 8 bases; junction bases not matched to a gene: 4. Germline V CDR1 and CDR2: GTSNPN, SVGIG (reference sequence). The CDR3 has 11 residues. CDR3 protein: CAWTPGGGYTF. In nucleotides, the CDR3 is TGTGCCTGGACCCCAGGGGGAGGCTACACCTTC.

This clonotype was seen at least ten times. The chain employs TRBV20-1 and TRBJ2-5; 8 bases map to TRBD2. This CDR3 contains 15 residues. Trimming cost V 3 bases and J 2 bases; bases outside gene matches: 8. Germline CDR1 reads DFQATT; CDR2 reads SNEGSKA (reference sequence). CDR3 nucleotide sequence: TGCAGTGCTAGTAGGAGCGGGAGTTATCAAGAGACCCAGTACTTC. This gives the protein CSASRSGSYQETQYF.

The V gene is TRBV7-2, the J gene TRBJ1-2, with 7 bases that match TRBD1. Trimming took 5 bases from V and 2 from J; bases not matched to a gene: 11. Germline loops: CDR1 SGHTA, CDR2 FQGNSA. The length of the CDR3 is 16 residues. The CDR3 nucleotides read TGTGCCAGCAGCCCCCGCCGAGGGGGCGGAAACTATGGCTACACCTTC. It translates to CASSPRRGGGNYGYTF.

This clonotype was counted only a few times. The gene calls are TRBV7-9 and TRBJ2-1; no reliable D call. Germline V gene lookup returns CDR1 SEHNR and CDR2 FQNEAQ (reference sequence). The CDR3 contains 12 residues. V gave up 0 bases and J gave up 10 bases, with 7 bases separating them. CDR3 sequence: CASSLAIDEQFF. CDR3 DNA sequence: TGTGCCAGCAGCTTAGCGATAGACGAGCAGTTCTTC.

The V gene is TRBV20-1, the J gene TRBJ2-7, with 8 bases that match TRBD1. The CDR3 totals 16 residues. In germline, CDR1 is DFQATT, CDR2 SNEGSKA (reference sequence). J gave up 0 bases and V 3 bases, and 10 bases lay outside the gene matches. The CDR3 spells CSASDSTGTGSYEQYF. The CDR3 DNA reads as TGCAGTGCTAGTGATTCCACCGGGACAGGCTCCTACGAGCAGTACTTC.

This rearrangement joins TRBV7-9 to TRBJ2-7; TRBD1 or TRBD2 may be the D gene (5 bases each). Per the germline V gene, CDR1 is SEHNR and CDR2 is FQNEAQ (reference sequence). The CDR3 loop spans 14 amino acids. The germline V and J ends were trimmed by 3 bases and 5 bases, with 14 bases remaining between them. Written as DNA, the CDR3 is TGTGCCAGCAGCTTCGACAGTCGGGGCGACGAGCAGTACGTC. It is translated as CASSFDSRGDEQYV.

This clonotype was seen a handful of times. The chain recombines TRBV27 with TRBJ1-2; D call uncertain. V was trimmed by 10 bases and J by 6 bases, leaving 12 bases between them. CDR1 and CDR2 from the germline V gene are MNHEY and SMNVEV (reference sequence). The length of the CDR3 is 11 residues. CDR3 nucleotides: TGTGCCATACTTCTAGCGGATGGCTACACCTTC. Residues: CAILLADGYTF.

Many counts were recorded for this clonotype. The genes are TRBV18 and TRBJ2-7; tentative D call: TRBD1 (6 bases). Trimming removed 1 base at V and 5 bases at J, with 12 bases between. The CDR3 has 14 amino acids. Germline V gene sequence: CDR1 KGHSH, CDR2 LQKENI. The CDR3, as DNA: TGTGCCAGCTCACCACTCCCGACAGGAGACGAGCAGTACGTC. Translated, it gives CASSPLPTGDEQYV.

The table lists this clonotype with many counts. J is TRBJ1-4 and V is TRBV20-1; tentatively, D is TRBD1 (6 bases). The germline gives CDR1 DFQATT, CDR2 SNEGSKA (reference sequence). CDR3 length equals 14 residues. V was pared by 3 bases and J by 3 bases, with 11 bases between. The CDR3 region is CSARGGKANEKLFF. The CDR3, as DNA: TGCAGTGCTAGGGGGGGCAAGGCTAATGAAAAACTGTTTTTT.

This clonotype appeared many times. The V call is TRBV29-1, the J call TRBJ2-7; weak D call: TRBD2 (5 bases). Germline V gene lookup returns CDR1 SQVTM and CDR2 ANQGSEA. V lost 0 bases and J 3 bases, leaving 9 bases between the germline ends. The CDR3 loop spans 13 amino acids. The CDR3 nucleotides are TGCAGCGTTGAAGAAGGAGGAGGCTACGAGCAGTACTTC. Protein sequence: CSVEEGGGYEQYF.

V is TRBV18 and J is TRBJ1-1; 8 bases map to TRBD1. J lost 2 bases, V lost 5 bases, and 7 bases had no gene match. This CDR3 is 15 amino acids long. Germline V gene lookup returns CDR1 KGHSH and CDR2 LQKENI. The CDR3 region is CASSTGQGPNTEAFF. The DNA of the CDR3 is TGTGCCAGCTCAACCGGACAGGGTCCTAACACTGAAGCTTTCTTT.

Details on this clonotype: This clone may be a read error of a much larger clone one base away. The rearrangement joins TRBV20-1 to TRBJ2-7, with 13 bases identical to TRBD2. This CDR3 is built from 15 residues. Germline values: CDR1 DFQATT, CDR2 SNEGSKA (reference sequence). DNA of the CDR3: TGCTGTGCTAGATGGACTAGCGGGGGCACCTACGAGCAGTACTTC. This gives the protein CCARWTSGGTYEQYF.

This clonotype has a handful of counts. The V call is TRBV7-2, the J call TRBJ2-7; D might be TRBD1 (5 bases). CDR1 is SGHTA and CDR2 is FQGNSA in the germline V gene. V was clipped by 0 bases and J by 5 bases, with 17 bases between them. The CDR3 sequence is 16 residues long. CDR3 amino acids: CASSLADQGGSDEQYF. CDR3 nucleotide sequence: TGTGCCAGCAGCTTAGCGGATCAGGGTGGTTCCGACGAGCAGTACTTC.

This clonotype was counted ten times or more. Here the CDR3 DNA reads TGTGCCAGCAGTACGATACTAGGTGAGCAGTTCTTC. Translation gives CASSTILGEQFF. The V and J genes are TRBV12-3 or TRBV12-4 and TRBJ2-1; D is perhaps TRBD2 (5 bases). V lost 5 bases, J lost 9 bases, and 11 bases lay in between. The CDR3 contains 12 residues.

This clonotype came up a few times. This chain uses TRBV7-9 with TRBJ2-1; TRBD1 or TRBD2 may be the D gene (7 bases each). Trimming left V 8 bases short and J 5 bases short, with 13 bases between. Germline CDR1 SEHNR, CDR2 FQNEAQ (reference sequence). The CDR3 sequence is 13 residues long. This chain's CDR3 is CASSRGGNNEQFF. CDR3 sequence (DNA): TGTGCCAGCTCCAGGGGGGGGAACAATGAGCAGTTCTTC.

This clonotype came up a few times. The genes are TRBV2 and TRBJ2-7, with D possibly called TRBD1 or TRBD2 (6 bases each). Germline V CDR1 and CDR2: SNHLY, FYNNEI. Deletions cut 6 bases from V and 3 bases from J, with 15 bases between. CDR3 length: 14 amino acids. CDR3 sequence reads: CASRGVRGHYEQYV. DNA for the CDR3: TGTGCCAGCAGGGGCGTTCGGGGGCACTACGAGCAGTACGTC.

V is TRBV20-1 and J is TRBJ2-1, with 10 bases matching TRBD2. CDR3 length: 16 residues. V lost 3 bases to trimming and J lost 2 bases; unmatched junction nucleotides: 7. Looked up from germline, CDR1 is DFQATT and CDR2 is SNEGSKA (reference sequence). The CDR3 loop reads CSASYGSGGAYNEQFF. The CDR3 DNA reads TGCAGTGCTAGTTATGGAAGCGGGGGGGCCTACAATGAGCAGTTCTTC.